The 28 T cell receptor beta chains presented below share a single source sample, sequenced in a study of blood T cell repertoires in COVID-19. Measured with immunoSEQ multiplex PCR; TCRdb has only the in-frame clones, and not every one. The sample holds more than 300,000 clones; around 87% are singletons and the top ten take more than 0.85%. The specimen sequenced was peripheral blood. The receptors originated from a woman in her thirties or forties with COVID-19, enrolled during active disease.

The gene calls are TRBV28 and TRBJ1-2, with D perhaps matching TRBD1 (5 bases). Germline V gene sequence: CDR1 MDHEN, CDR2 SYDVKM. The CDR3 is made up of 14 amino acids. V was pared by 3 bases and J by 4 bases, with 12 bases between. CDR3 amino acids: CASSFSGNGYGYTF. The CDR3 DNA reads TGTGCCAGCAGTTTTTCAGGGAACGGCTATGGCTACACCTTC.

The chain couples TRBV3-1 (or the pseudogene TRBV3-2) to TRBJ2-1; D remains unclear. The CDR3 spans 12 residues. Germline V lookup: CDR1 LGHDT, CDR2 YNNKEL (reference sequence). V lost 2 bases, J lost 7 bases, and 6 bases lay in between. For the CDR3, the DNA is TGTGCCAGCAGCCAACTCAGGAATGAGCAGTTCTTC. This translates into CASSQLRNEQFF.

The V gene is TRBV3-1 (or the pseudogene TRBV3-2), the J gene TRBJ1-2, with D perhaps matching TRBD1 (5 bases). In germline, CDR1 is LGHDT, CDR2 YNNKEL (reference sequence). CDR3 length: 17 residues. V was trimmed by 0 bases and J by 4 bases, leaving 18 bases between them. The CDR3 here is CASSQDRVRADTYGYTF. CDR3 bases: TGTGCCAGCAGCCAAGATCGTGTCAGGGCAGATACCTATGGCTACACCTTC.

This sequence joins TRBV11-2 and TRBJ1-2, with a possible D match to TRBD1 (6 bases). CDR3 size: 14 residues. CDR1 and CDR2 from the germline V gene are SGHAT and FQNNGV. Trimming took 3 bases from V and 0 from J, leaving 8 bases between them. In DNA, the CDR3 is TGTGCCAGCAGCTTGGACAGTGCTAACTATGGCTACACCTTC. Its translation is CASSLDSANYGYTF.

The V gene is TRBV9, the J gene TRBJ2-5, with D perhaps TRBD2 (6 bases). Deletions cut 3 bases from V and 4 bases from J, with 10 bases between. Germline V gives CDR1 SGDLS, CDR2 YYNGEE. CDR3 size: 13 residues. The CDR3 DNA follows: TGTGCCAGCAGCGGGCCGGGACTAGAGACCCAGTACTTC. Translating gives CASSGPGLETQYF.

This sequence joins TRBV7-3 and TRBJ2-2, with D perhaps matching TRBD2 (6 bases). The CDR3 is 16 residues long. Germline V gene sequence: CDR1 SGHTA, CDR2 FQGTGA. Trimming removed 5 bases from V and 4 bases from J, with 17 bases in between. The CDR3 sequence: CASSLSGTPSTGELFF. Here the CDR3 DNA reads TGTGCCAGCAGCCTATCCGGGACTCCCAGCACCGGGGAGCTGTTTTTT.

This clone was counted a few times. The CDR3 protein is CASKGGGQGIYGYTF. Written as DNA, the CDR3 is TGTGCCAGCAAAGGCGGGGGTCAGGGGATCTATGGCTACACCTTC. J is TRBJ1-2 and V is TRBV6-5; D perhaps matches TRBD1 (6 bases). Germline lookup yields CDR1 MNHEY and CDR2 SVGAGI. Trimming cost V 7 bases and J 4 bases, with 19 bases left between them. CDR3 length: 15 residues.

J is TRBJ2-4 and V is TRBV30; D might be TRBD2 (6 bases). Germline CDR1 is GTSNPN and CDR2 is SVGIG (reference sequence). CDR3 size: 13 residues. Trimming took 0 bases from V and 8 from J, leaving 11 bases between them. Written as DNA, the CDR3 is TGTGCCTGGAGTGTACGGCGGGGAGACATTCAGTACTTC. Translated, it gives CAWSVRRGDIQYF.

The rearrangement joins TRBV28 to TRBJ1-6; the D gene is possibly TRBD1 (5 bases). Looked up from germline, CDR1 is MDHEN and CDR2 is SYDVKM. The CDR3 loop spans 14 amino acids. The germline V and J ends were trimmed by 2 bases and 7 bases, with 9 bases remaining between them. Here the CDR3 reads CASSLQDKNSPLHF. In nucleotides, the CDR3 is TGTGCCAGCAGTTTACAGGACAAGAATTCACCCCTCCACTTT.

This chain uses TRBV6-2 or TRBV6-3 with TRBJ2-1; D might be TRBD2 (5 bases). The CDR3 extends over 15 amino acids. Trimming removed 0 bases at V and 3 bases at J, with 9 bases between. The germline V gene encodes CDR1 MNHEY and CDR2 SVGEGT. This CDR3 is CASSYSGDLYNEQFF. The DNA of the CDR3 is TGTGCCAGCAGTTACTCCGGGGATCTCTACAATGAGCAGTTCTTC.

J is TRBJ1-6 and V is TRBV6-5, with D perhaps TRBD1 (6 bases). V gave up 8 bases and J gave up 6 bases, with 14 bases separating them. Germline-derived CDR1 and CDR2 are MNHEY and SVGAGI. CDR3 size: 14 residues. CDR3: CASGTGLGNSPLHF. CDR3 nucleotides: TGTGCCAGCGGAACAGGGCTGGGTAATTCACCCCTCCACTTT.

Written as DNA, the CDR3 is TGTGCCAGCAGTTACTCGGGGCACACCCTCTATGGCTACACCTTC. This encodes CASSYSGHTLYGYTF. The rearrangement uses TRBV6-5 and TRBJ1-2; TRBD1 might be the D (5 bases). The V gene lost 0 bases and the J gene lost 4 bases, with 12 bases spanning the gap. This CDR3 is built from 15 residues. The germline V gene has CDR1 MNHEY and CDR2 SVGAGI.

The rearrangement links TRBV6-1 to TRBJ2-7, with D uncertain. CDR1 and CDR2 from the germline V gene are MNHNS and SASEGT. The CDR3 loop spans 14 amino acids. V shed 2 bases and J shed 6 bases, with 14 bases lying between them. The CDR3 loop is CASSEQPDTGEQYF. The DNA of the CDR3 is TGTGCCAGCAGTGAACAACCCGACACCGGCGAGCAGTACTTC.

V gene TRBV7-9 combines with J gene TRBJ2-1; the D gene is possibly TRBD2 (5 bases). The germline V gene has CDR1 SEHNR and CDR2 FQNEAQ (reference sequence). The CDR3 covers 16 residues. V gave up 3 bases and J gave up 7 bases, with 19 bases separating them. CDR3 in DNA: TGTGCCAGCAGCTTCCCTCCCCGGGCGGGCTGGAATGAGCAGTTCTTC. Translating it yields CASSFPPRAGWNEQFF.

The chain employs TRBV6-5 and TRBJ1-1; TRBD1 matches at 7 bases. V trimming: 6 bases; J trimming: 5 bases; junction bases outside the gene matches: 6. The CDR3 runs 13 residues. Germline V CDR1 and CDR2: MNHEY, SVGAGI. The CDR3 loop is CASRSGGVTEAFF. DNA of the CDR3: TGTGCCAGCAGATCAGGGGGAGTAACTGAAGCTTTCTTT.

A note on this clone: The same CDR3 also results from other DNA sequences found in this sample. Written as DNA, the CDR3 is TGCGCCAGCAGCCTTGGACAGGGGGGAGAGACCCAGTACTTC. This translates into CASSLGQGGETQYF. This chain uses TRBV5-1 with TRBJ2-5, with 10 bases aligning to TRBD1. Germline lookup yields CDR1 SGHRS and CDR2 YFSETQ. The ends lost 4 bases at V and 4 bases at J; junction bases unmatched: 4. The CDR3 has 14 residues. Full variable domain (rest looked up from reference TRBV5-1 and TRBJ2-5): KAGVTQTPRYLIKTRGQQVTLSCSPISGHRSVSWYQQTPGQGLQFLFEYFSETQRNKGNFPGRFSGRQFSNSRSEMNVSTLELGDSALYLCASSLGQGGETQYFGPGTRLLVL.

The chain uses TRBV27 and TRBJ2-7; a weak D match, TRBD2 (5 bases). This CDR3 region has 15 residues. Germline values: CDR1 MNHEY, CDR2 SMNVEV (reference sequence). Trimming took off 7 bases at V and 2 bases at J, with 18 bases between the two ends. The CDR3 protein is CASILTGKGTYEQYF. The CDR3 bases are TGTGCCAGCATCCTAACCGGGAAGGGTACCTACGAGCAGTACTTC.

The rearrangement joins TRBV7-2 to TRBJ2-3; the D gene is possibly TRBD1 (6 bases). Germline values: CDR1 SGHTA, CDR2 FQGNSA. The V and J ends lost 3 bases and 0 bases respectively, with 10 bases between them. The CDR3 totals 15 residues. Here the CDR3 reads CASSLWGPSTDTQYF. The DNA for the CDR3 is TGTGCCAGCAGCTTGTGGGGGCCTAGCACAGATACGCAGTATTTT.

This clone was detected once. The V and J genes are TRBV7-2 and TRBJ2-5, with 8 bases fitting TRBD1. V shed 5 bases, J shed 4 bases, and the junction held 12 bases outside the gene matches. There are 16 residues in the CDR3. Germline CDR1 SGHTA, CDR2 FQGNSA. The CDR3 coding sequence is TGTGCCAGCAGCCGCGGACAGGGCCGCTCAAGAGAGACCCAGTACTTC. Its protein is CASSRGQGRSRETQYF.

V gene TRBV6-4 combines with J gene TRBJ2-2, with D possibly matching TRBD1 (6 bases). The CDR3 runs to 15 residues. With 3 bases removed from V and 2 bases from J, the gap between germline ends came to 10 bases. CDR1 and CDR2 from the germline V gene are MRHNA and SNTAGT. CDR3: CASSEQGRNTGELFF. In DNA form, the CDR3 reads TGTGCCAGCAGTGAACAGGGCAGAAACACCGGGGAGCTGTTTTTT.

This chain connects TRBV20-1 to TRBJ1-5; D remains ambiguous. V was trimmed by 3 bases and J by 6 bases, leaving 9 bases between them. The CDR3 totals 12 residues. From germline, CDR1 is DFQATT and CDR2 SNEGSKA (reference sequence). The CDR3 protein is CSASRRGQPQHF. For the CDR3, the DNA is TGCAGTGCTAGTAGGCGCGGTCAGCCCCAGCATTTT.

This clone was counted between two and nine times. Other DNA sequences of this sample code for an identical CDR3. The chain recombines TRBV9 with TRBJ1-6; TRBD1 is a possible D gene (6 bases). CDR1 is SGDLS and CDR2 is YYNGEE in the germline V gene. The CDR3 totals 14 residues. V lost 0 bases and J lost 7, with 8 bases in between. DNA for the CDR3: TGTGCCAGCAGCGTAGGACAGGCGAATTCACCCCTCCACTTT. It specifies CASSVGQANSPLHF.

The J gene is TRBJ2-3, the V gene TRBV5-1; 12 bases are a match to TRBD2. This CDR3 is 16 amino acids long. Germline trimming cut 4 bases from V and 4 bases from J; bases unmatched to any gene: 7. Germline lookup yields CDR1 SGHRS and CDR2 YFSETQ. CDR3 DNA sequence: TGCGCCAGCAGCGCGACTAGCGGGAGTCACTCAGATACGCAGTATTTT. This gives the protein CASSATSGSHSDTQYF.

V gene TRBV6-5 combines with J gene TRBJ1-2; no firm D call. The germline V gene encodes CDR1 MNHEY and CDR2 SVGAGI. Trimming stripped 2 bases from V and 4 bases from J, with 8 bases between. This CDR3 comprises 13 residues. As DNA, the CDR3 is TGTGCCAGCAGTTACGAGGGAGCCTATGGCTACACCTTC. This sequence encodes CASSYEGAYGYTF.

The chain joins TRBV7-9 to TRBJ1-6, with TRBD1 identical over 10 bases. The CDR3 loop spans 15 amino acids. Germline V gene sequence: CDR1 SEHNR, CDR2 FQNEAQ (reference sequence). The trim removed 5 bases at V and 11 bases at J, leaving 9 bases unmatched. DNA of the CDR3: TGTGCCAGCAGCCCAGTGGACAGGGGGGTGGCACCCCTCCACTTT. It translates to CASSPVDRGVAPLHF.

The J gene is TRBJ1-3, the V gene TRBV12-3 or TRBV12-4; no clear D. V was pared by 3 bases and J by 8 bases, with 5 bases between. The CDR3 is made up of 11 amino acids. CDR3 loop: CASSFPDTIYF. The CDR3 DNA follows: TGTGCCAGCAGTTTCCCGGACACCATATATTTT.

The J gene is TRBJ1-3, the V gene TRBV5-6, with no clear D. V was cut by 0 bases and J by 15 bases, with 13 bases left in between. The CDR3 consists of 12 residues. CDR1 and CDR2 (germline): SGHDT, YYEEEE. The CDR3 nucleotides read TGTGCCAGCAGCTTGGGATCAGACGGAGGATATTTT. Translation gives CASSLGSDGGYF.

The rearrangement uses TRBV2 and TRBJ1-4; TRBD1 might be the D (5 bases). V shed 4 bases and J shed 0 bases, with 9 bases lying between them. This CDR3 spans 15 amino acids. CDR1 is SNHLY, CDR2 FYNNEI, per germline. The CDR3 DNA reads TGTGCCAGCAGTGTCAGGGTTGCAACTAATGAAAAACTGTTTTTT. Translated, it gives CASSVRVATNEKLFF.